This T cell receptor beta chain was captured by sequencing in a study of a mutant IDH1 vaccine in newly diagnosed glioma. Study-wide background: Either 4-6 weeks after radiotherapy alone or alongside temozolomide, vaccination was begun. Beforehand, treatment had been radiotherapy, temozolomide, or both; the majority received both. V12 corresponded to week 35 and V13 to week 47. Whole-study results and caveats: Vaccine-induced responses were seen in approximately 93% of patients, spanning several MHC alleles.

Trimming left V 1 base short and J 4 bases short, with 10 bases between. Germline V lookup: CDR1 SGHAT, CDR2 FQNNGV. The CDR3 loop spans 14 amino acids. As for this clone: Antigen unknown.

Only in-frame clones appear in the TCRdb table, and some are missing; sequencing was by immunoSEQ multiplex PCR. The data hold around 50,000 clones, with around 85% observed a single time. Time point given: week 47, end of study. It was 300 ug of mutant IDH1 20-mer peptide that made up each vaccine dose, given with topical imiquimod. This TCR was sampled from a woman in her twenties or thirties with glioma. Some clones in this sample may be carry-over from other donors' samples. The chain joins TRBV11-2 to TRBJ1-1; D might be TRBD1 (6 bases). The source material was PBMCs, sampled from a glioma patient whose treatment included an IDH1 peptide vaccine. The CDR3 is CASSLAGVGTEAFF. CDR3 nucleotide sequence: TGTGCCAGCAGCTTAGCAGGGGTAGGCACTGAAGCTTTCTTT. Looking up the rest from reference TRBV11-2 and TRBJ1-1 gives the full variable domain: EAGVAQSPRYKIIEKRQSVAFWCNPISGHATLYWYQQILGQGPKLLIQFQNNGVVDDSQLPKDRFSAERLKGVDSTLKIQPAKLEDSAVYLCASSLAGVGTEAFFGQGTRLTVV.